The clone carrying this T cell receptor (beta chain) was counted once. The CDR3 has 15 amino acids. Trimming cost V 5 bases and J 4 bases; bases outside gene matches: 6. The germline gives CDR1 SGHNT, CDR2 YENEEA. As handled by the study authors: Estimation of nucleated cell counts was performed using reference gene primer amplification. Only in-frame clones appear in the TCRdb table, and some are missing; sequencing was by immunoSEQ multiplex PCR. D and trimming were read from the DNA, whereas the V and J calls and clone size are those reported in that table. The table has 280,000 or so clones, about 83% seen once. The sample comes from a study of blood T cell repertoires in COVID-19. Study-level information: Researchers got acute and convalescent COVID-19 samples from the United States, Italy and Spain. PBMCs, B-cell-depleted T cells, or T cells were the source of the cDNA or gDNA that made up the material.

This clonotype originated in a woman aged 45 to 65 who had recovered from COVID-19. This sequence joins TRBV11-3 and TRBJ2-7, with 12 bases lining up with TRBD2. Material: peripheral blood. CDR3: CASSRTSGKGYEQYF. CDR3 bases: TGTGCCAGCAGCCGGACTAGCGGGAAAGGTTACGAGCAGTACTTC.